The present T cell receptor (beta chain) was sequenced within a study of regulatory T cells in long-lasting Graves disease. Ten or more counts support this clonotype. HTBI primers from iRepertoire and Arm-PCR of CDR3 regions yielded the TCR beta libraries. TCRdb ran MiXCR on the multiplex PCR reads and lists one entry per CDR3 protein. The sample holds 360,000 or so distinct CDR3 sequences, about 11% seen once. The CDR3 is 15 residues long. Germline V gives CDR1 ENHRY, CDR2 SYGVKD. V was trimmed by 2 bases and J by 6 bases, leaving 14 bases between them. Indicated time point: newly diagnosed GD, antithyroid drugs for less than 3 months. RNA extracted from PBMCs served as the sequencing template. This sample also belongs to another study, concerning T cells in Graves' hyperthyroidism and ophthalmopathy.

The specimen comprised peripheral blood mononuclear cells (PBMCs), sampled at new diagnosis, from a patient treated with antithyroid drugs. This receptor was identified in a woman between 18 and 30 years old with Graves disease. The rearrangement joins TRBV10-3 to TRBJ1-5; D perhaps matches TRBD1 (5 bases). The CDR3 sequence: CAISERGTEGQPQHF. In DNA form, the CDR3 reads TGTGCCATCAGTGAGAGGGGAACGGAAGGTCAGCCCCAGCATTTT.